This TCR beta chain is drawn from a study of cytomegalovirus exposure and HLA in healthy donors. V lost 10 bases and J 4 bases, leaving 22 bases between the germline ends. The CDR3 contains 15 residues. Per germline, CDR1 SNHLY and CDR2 FYNNEI. General study points: CMV antigen specificity was confirmed in vitro for a few CMV-associated chains. Follow-up analysis later connected one missense variant in DCLRE1C with trimming of TCR beta V- and J-genes. One later analysis reportedly identified an Asian-associated ancestry cluster that showed fewer N-insertions than the roughly 700-donor mean.

Concerning this clone itself: The antigen is unknown.

Primers: 60 Vbeta forward and 13 Jbeta reverse. Authors' processing steps: An analysis performed later counted around 80 million unique TCR beta chains (roughly 10 million of them shared). The repertoire was sequenced with immunoSEQ multiplex PCR; TCRdb's copy has only in-frame clones and lacks some. The V and J calls and clone size come from that table; D and trimming were worked out from the DNA. The sample comprises about 210,000 clones, roughly 84% of which are singletons, and approximately 0.24% rests with the top ten. Material for sequencing was PBMCs. This receptor was identified in a girl aged 2-10 years in good health and CMV-seronegative. The V gene is TRBV2, the J gene TRBJ1-2; possible D gene TRBD1, 5 bases. The CDR3 loop reads CATQGGSPLPYGYTF. DNA for the CDR3: TGTGCCACCCAGGGTGGAAGCCCTCTGCCCTATGGCTACACCTTC.